The 15 T cell receptor beta chains given below trace back to one sample, sequenced in a study of T cells in Graves' hyperthyroidism and ophthalmopathy. RNA transcripts gave rise to amplified TCR beta CDR3 regions. HTBI primers drove first-round RT-PCR of the TCR CDR3. In TCRdb, the multiplex PCR reads were re-called with MiXCR into one record per CDR3 protein. This sample carries approximately 600,000 distinct CDR3 sequences, 14% of them seen once, and the ten largest clones take 5.8%. The sample was blood. These receptors were collected from a woman aged 25 to 39 with Graves' hyperthyroidism that later progressed to Graves' ophthalmopathy.

This clonotype has ten or more counts. This sequence joins TRBV20-1 and TRBJ2-7, with TRBD2 matching 7 bases. The CDR3 spans 15 residues. Trimming took 3 bases from V and 3 from J; bases not matched to a gene: 11. The V gene's germline CDR1 is DFQATT and CDR2 SNEGSKA (reference sequence). The CDR3 spells CSASSAGDILYEQYF. CDR3 bases: TGCAGTGCTAGTTCGGCGGGAGATATTCTCTACGAGCAGTACTTC.

This chain links TRBV10-1 with TRBJ2-7; 13 bases line up with TRBD2. The V segment lost 6 bases and the J segment 3 bases; nucleotides outside the gene matches: 5. Germline CDR1 is WNHNN and CDR2 is SYGVQD (reference sequence). This CDR3 region has 15 residues. Here the CDR3 reads CASRRTSGGYYEQYF. The CDR3 DNA sequence: TGCGCCAGCAGGAGGACTAGCGGGGGATACTACGAGCAGTACTTC.

This clonotype was observed many times. This rearrangement joins TRBV12-3 or TRBV12-4 to TRBJ2-5; D possibly corresponds to TRBD2 (7 bases). This CDR3 contains 14 residues. V lost 5 bases to trimming and J lost 5 bases, with 15 bases between them. In DNA form, the CDR3 reads TGTGCCAGCAGTCCACAACAGGGAGGGGAGACCCAGTACTTC. Translated: CASSPQQGGETQYF.

This clonotype was counted ten times or more. J is TRBJ1-5 and V is TRBV24-1; D unresolved. There are 14 residues in the CDR3. Germline V lookup: CDR1 KGHDR, CDR2 SFDVKD. V shed 4 bases and J shed 0 bases, with 6 bases lying between them. In nucleotides, the CDR3 is TGTGCCACCAGTGACAAGTATAGCAATCAGCCCCAGCATTTT. Protein sequence: CATSDKYSNQPQHF.

This clonotype has ten or more counts. The CDR3, as DNA: TGTGCCAGCAGGCAGGATTTGTCCGGGGCCAACGTCCTGACTTTC. Its protein product is CASRQDLSGANVLTF. The chain links TRBV3-1 to TRBJ2-6; D is unresolved. CDR1 and CDR2 (germline): LGHDT, YNNKEL (reference sequence). The CDR3 runs to 15 residues. V shed 6 bases and J shed 4 bases, with 13 bases lying between them.

This clonotype was observed many times. This chain uses TRBV7-9 with TRBJ2-6; possibly TRBD1 for D (5 bases). Germline V gene lookup returns CDR1 SEHNR and CDR2 FQNEAQ (reference sequence). Trimming stripped 0 bases from V and 6 bases from J, with 12 bases between. The CDR3 is made up of 16 amino acids. CDR3 protein: CASSLAVGLKANVLTF. DNA for the CDR3: TGTGCCAGCAGCTTAGCAGTGGGGCTTAAGGCCAACGTCCTGACTTTC.

This clonotype was counted ten times or more. The chain employs TRBV12-3 or TRBV12-4 and TRBJ2-1, with D maybe TRBD1 (8 bases). Trimming took off 4 bases at V and 8 bases at J, with 18 bases between the two ends. This CDR3 region has 15 residues. CDR3 region: CASSYSQGAGDEQFF. The CDR3 DNA follows: TGTGCCAGCAGTTATTCCCAGGGGGCGGGGGATGAGCAGTTCTTC.

This clonotype showed up many times. The chain employs TRBV10-3 and TRBJ1-1, with unresolved D. Between the trimmed V and J ends, which lost 6 bases and 1 base, there was a span of 15 bases. Germline V gene lookup returns CDR1 ENHRY and CDR2 SYGVKD. The CDR3 covers 15 residues. In DNA form, the CDR3 reads TGTGCCATCAGGCCGTCTGCGTTGGGGAACACTGAAGCTTTCTTT. Protein: CAIRPSALGNTEAFF.

This clonotype was seen many times. The V call is TRBV7-9, the J call TRBJ2-5, with no clear D. The V gene's germline CDR1 is SEHNR and CDR2 FQNEAQ (reference sequence). CDR3 length: 15 amino acids. V lost 1 base to trimming and J lost 0 bases, with 9 bases between them. CDR3 protein: CASSLGDFYQETQYF. CDR3 DNA sequence: TGTGCCAGCAGCTTAGGAGACTTCTACCAAGAGACCCAGTACTTC. The entire variable domain, with the rest obtained from reference TRBV7-9 and TRBJ2-5, is as follows: DTGVSQNPRHKITKRGQNVTFRCDPISEHNRLYWYRQTLGQGPEFLTYFQNEAQLEKSRLLSDRFSAERPKGSFSTLEIQRTEQGDSAMYLCASSLGDFYQETQYFGPGTRLLVL.

This clonotype was recorded at least ten times. This sequence joins TRBV6-1 and TRBJ2-7; tentatively, D is TRBD1 or TRBD2 (6 bases each). Germline CDR1 and CDR2: MNHNS and SASEGT. This CDR3 spans 14 amino acids. V lost 4 bases and J lost 4, with 14 bases in between. CDR3 DNA: TGTGCCAGCAGTGGATCCACAGGGAGGTACGAGCAGTACTTC. This sequence encodes CASSGSTGRYEQYF.

The chain combines TRBV12-3 or TRBV12-4 with TRBJ2-5; 7 nucleotides line up with TRBD1. V shed 2 bases and J 2 bases; nucleotides not matched to a gene: 5. The length of the CDR3 is 15 residues. Here the CDR3 DNA reads TGTGCCAGCAGTTTACTCACAGGGGATCAAGAGACCCAGTACTTC. It encodes CASSLLTGDQETQYF.

This clonotype was seen many times. The gene calls are TRBV28 and TRBJ2-2; 9 nucleotides align to TRBD2. The CDR3 is 17 amino acids. Germline V lookup: CDR1 MDHEN, CDR2 SYDVKM. V was pared by 0 bases and J by 6 bases, with 8 bases of the junction left unmatched. The DNA for the CDR3 is TGTGCCAGCAGTTTATGGCTAGCGGGATTATCGTCCGGGGAGCTGTTTTTT. It encodes CASSLWLAGLSSGELFF.

This clonotype was seen ten or more times. The V gene is TRBV2, the J gene TRBJ1-2; D unclear. From germline, CDR1 is SNHLY and CDR2 FYNNEI. V was cut by 7 bases and J by 7 bases, with 10 bases left in between. The CDR3 runs 11 residues. The CDR3 coding sequence is TGTGCCAGCACTGTCGGGTTTGGCTACACCTTC. Residues: CASTVGFGYTF.

This clonotype was observed at least ten times. The rearrangement joins TRBV7-2 to TRBJ2-7; D remains unclear. V was shortened by 1 base and J by 4 bases, with 11 bases between the two germline ends. Germline CDR1 SGHTA, CDR2 FQGNSA. The CDR3 contains 14 residues. CDR3 loop: CASSLEAAAYEQYF. In DNA, the CDR3 is TGTGCCAGCAGCTTAGAAGCCGCAGCGTACGAGCAGTACTTC. Complete variable domain (other parts from reference TRBV7-2 and TRBJ2-7): GAGVSQSPSNKVTEKGKDVELRCDPISGHTALYWYRQSLGQGLEFLIYFQGNSAPDKSGLPSDRFSAERTGGSVSTLTIQRTQQEDSAVYLCASSLEAAAYEQYFGPGTRLTVT.

This clonotype appeared a few times. A much more abundant neighbour one base away suggests this may be a read error. V usage is TRBV19 and J usage is TRBJ1-1; a possible D gene is TRBD1 (5 bases). The CDR3 covers 14 residues. The germline CDR1 and CDR2 sequences are LNHDA and SQIVND (reference sequence). CDR3 sequence (DNA): TGTGCCAGTCTCGCGGCAGGGTGGAACGCTGAAGCTTTCTTT. The encoded protein is CASLAAGWNAEAFF. The full variable domain, rest sourced from reference TRBV19 and TRBJ1-1, is DGGITQSPKYLFRKEGQNVTLSCEQNLNHDAMYWYRQDPGQGLRLIYYSQIVNDFQKGDIAEGYSVSREKKESFPLTVTSAQKNPTAFYLCASLAAGWNAEAFFGQGTRLTVV.